This T cell receptor beta chain was identified in a study of blood T cell repertoires in COVID-19. Study-wide background: Sources were T cells, B-cell-depleted T cells, or PBMCs; the material itself was cDNA or gDNA.

The CDR3 consists of 15 residues. Trimming shortened V by 2 bases and J by 3 bases, and 11 bases separated the two germline ends. The germline V gene encodes CDR1 MNHEY and CDR2 SVGEGT. This table comes from immunoSEQ multiplex PCR, and its TCRdb copy is limited to in-frame clones, with some not included. Of 130,000 to 150,000 clones in the sample, 70% to 90% were seen once. The sequenced sample was peripheral blood. The sequence came from a woman aged 40 to 50 with active or convalescent COVID-19. The chain combines TRBV6-2 or TRBV6-3 with TRBJ1-5, with D possibly TRBD1 on 5 matching bases. The CDR3 protein is CASSYRQSHNQPQHF. CDR3 nucleotide sequence: TGTGCCAGCAGTTACCGACAGAGTCACAATCAGCCCCAGCATTTT.